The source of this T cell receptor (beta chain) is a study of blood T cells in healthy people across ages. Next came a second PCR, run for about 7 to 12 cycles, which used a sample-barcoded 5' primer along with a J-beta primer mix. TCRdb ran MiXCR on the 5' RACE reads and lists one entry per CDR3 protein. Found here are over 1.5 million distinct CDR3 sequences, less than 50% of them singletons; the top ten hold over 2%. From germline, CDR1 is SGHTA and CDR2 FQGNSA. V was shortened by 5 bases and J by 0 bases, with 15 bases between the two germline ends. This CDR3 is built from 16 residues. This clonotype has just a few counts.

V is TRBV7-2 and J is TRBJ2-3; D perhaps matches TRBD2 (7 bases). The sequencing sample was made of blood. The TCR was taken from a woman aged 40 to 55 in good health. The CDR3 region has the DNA TGTGCCAGCAGCCGATCGGGGGGCTTTAGCACAGATACGCAGTATTTT. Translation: CASSRSGGFSTDTQYF.